Each of the 19 T cell receptor beta chains below was sequenced from the same sample in a study of vaccination and CD4 T cells after COVID-19. Cultured CD4+ T cells had their DNA profiled by the Oncomine TCR Beta short-read assay. TCRdb passed the PCR reads through MiXCR, listing each CDR3 protein once. The sample yields about 7,800 distinct CDR3 sequences, about three fifths seen once. Treatment of the sample: roughly 10-day PBMC culture with coronavirus spike peptide pools or control peptides (ViraFEST assay). Their antigen targets remain unknown. The sequenced material came from CD4+ T cells from blood, cultured in vitro. The receptor source for this set is a human donor who had recovered from COVID-19.

The CDR3, as DNA: TGTGCCAGCGTGGTACTAGCGGGAGTTGAGCAGTACTTC. Translated, it gives CASVVLAGVEQYF. The chain is built from TRBV7-2 and TRBJ2-7, with 11 bases lining up with TRBD2. V lost 8 bases and J lost 7; bases outside the gene matches: 7. The V gene's germline CDR1 is SGHTA and CDR2 FQGNSA. This CDR3 region has 13 residues.

This rearrangement joins TRBV18 to TRBJ2-1; D possibly corresponds to TRBD2 (6 bases). The germline V gene encodes CDR1 KGHSH and CDR2 LQKENI. The CDR3 totals 14 residues. Trimming cost V 3 bases and J 10 bases, with 16 bases left between them. CDR3 in DNA: TGTGCCAGCTCACCGGCGCTAGCGACGGGCGAGCAGTTCTTC. Translating gives CASSPALATGEQFF.

J is TRBJ2-1 and V is TRBV6-5; 9 bases match TRBD1. With 2 bases clipped from V and 10 bases from J, the junction kept 0 bases outside the gene matches. The germline gives CDR1 MNHEY, CDR2 SVGAGI. The CDR3 is made up of 12 amino acids. The CDR3 here is CASSYGTGEQFF. The DNA for the CDR3 is TGTGCCAGCAGTTACGGGACAGGGGAGCAGTTCTTC.

This clonotype was detected only a few times. The genes are TRBV20-1 and TRBJ2-3, with 8 bases matching TRBD1. Per germline, CDR1 DFQATT and CDR2 SNEGSKA (reference sequence). This CDR3 has 14 amino acids. V lost 1 base to trimming and J lost 7 bases; unmatched junction nucleotides: 7. As DNA, the CDR3 is TGCAGTGCTAGAGTGGCAGGGGGCGCCTATACGCAGTATTTT. Translated, it gives CSARVAGGAYTQYF.

This chain connects TRBV4-1 to TRBJ2-5; the match to TRBD2 covers 9 bases. Germline CDR1 MGHRA, CDR2 YSYEKL. This CDR3 contains 14 residues. The V gene end was trimmed by 6 bases and the J gene end by 2 bases; junction bases not matched to a gene: 4. CDR3 loop: CASRHLAGQETQYF. The CDR3 DNA is TGCGCCAGCAGGCATCTAGCGGGGCAAGAGACCCAGTACTTC.

J is TRBJ1-2 and V is TRBV27; 8 bases match TRBD1. Germline V CDR1 and CDR2: MNHEY, SMNVEV (reference sequence). The CDR3 spans 13 residues. Germline trimming cut 6 bases from V and 2 bases from J; bases unmatched to any gene: 2. CDR3 DNA: TGTGCCAGCAGCCGGACAGGGAACTATGGCTACACCTTC. It is translated as CASSRTGNYGYTF.

The chain has TRBV5-1 and TRBJ2-7; 13 positions agree with TRBD2. The CDR3 contains 18 residues. Germline CDR1 reads SGHRS; CDR2 reads YFSETQ. After removal of 4 bases from V and 4 bases from J, the junction contained 14 bases not matched to a gene. CDR3 region: CASSAPGLAGLKMYEQYF. The DNA of the CDR3 is TGCGCCAGCAGCGCGCCGGGACTAGCGGGGCTCAAGATGTACGAGCAGTACTTC.

This clonotype was seen more than once but under ten times. The J gene is TRBJ2-5, the V gene TRBV20-1, with 10 bases matching TRBD2. CDR3 length: 13 residues. The germline V gene has CDR1 DFQATT and CDR2 SNEGSKA (reference sequence). J gave up 5 bases and V 5 bases, and 5 bases lay outside the gene matches. The CDR3 protein is CSAVLAGAETQYF. The CDR3 DNA sequence: TGCAGTGCTGTTCTAGCGGGAGCTGAGACCCAGTACTTC.

The rearrangement uses TRBV18 and TRBJ2-6, with D tentatively TRBD1 (6 bases). V lost 5 bases and J lost 0, with 17 bases in between. CDR1 and CDR2 (germline): KGHSH, LQKENI. This CDR3 spans 18 amino acids. The CDR3 nucleotides read TGTGCCAGCTCATACAGACAGGTTCGGGGCTCTGGGGCCAACGTCCTGACTTTC. It yields the protein CASSYRQVRGSGANVLTF.

The chain is built from TRBV24-1 and TRBJ2-5, with TRBD2 matching 9 bases. Germline loops: CDR1 KGHDR, CDR2 SFDVKD. This CDR3 region has 15 residues. V gave up 3 bases and J gave up 5 bases; unmatched junction bases: 6. The CDR3 region is CATSDPSGIGETQYF. The CDR3 region has the DNA TGTGCCACCAGTGATCCTAGCGGGATTGGGGAGACCCAGTACTTC.

The CDR3 sequence is CASSQGQFLNTGELFF. CDR3 DNA: TGCGCCAGCAGCCAGGGACAGTTCCTAAACACCGGGGAGCTGTTTTTT. The rearrangement links TRBV4-1 to TRBJ2-2, with 7 nucleotides matching TRBD1. CDR1 and CDR2 (germline): MGHRA, YSYEKL. Trimming took 3 bases from V and 2 from J; bases not matched to a gene: 6. The CDR3 sequence is 16 residues long.

This clonotype was seen more than once but under ten times. The chain links TRBV11-3 to TRBJ2-7; no firm D call. Trimming shortened V by 9 bases and J by 0 bases, and 15 bases separated the two germline ends. CDR1 and CDR2 (germline): SGHNT, YENEEA. There are 14 residues in the CDR3. Written as DNA, the CDR3 is TGTGCCAGTACCTTTGGGGTCTCCTCCTACGAGCAGTACTTC. It specifies CASTFGVSSYEQYF.

V usage is TRBV20-1 and J usage is TRBJ2-3, with 7 bases identical to TRBD2. V gave up 5 bases and J gave up 5 bases; unmatched junction bases: 7. The germline V gene has CDR1 DFQATT and CDR2 SNEGSKA (reference sequence). The length of the CDR3 is 13 residues. The CDR3 DNA reads TGCAGTGCTCAGGCGGGAGTAGGAGATACGCAGTATTTT. It encodes CSAQAGVGDTQYF.

The chain couples TRBV20-1 to TRBJ2-7; no reliable D call. The CDR3 spans 10 residues. The germline gives CDR1 DFQATT, CDR2 SNEGSKA (reference sequence). Trimming stripped 5 bases from V and 1 base from J, with 3 bases between. The chain's CDR3 is CSALSYEQYF. CDR3 nucleotide sequence: TGCAGTGCTCTATCCTACGAGCAGTACTTC.

This clonotype was recorded once. The chain joins TRBV4-3 to TRBJ1-5; the match to TRBD1 covers 7 bases. There are 16 residues in the CDR3. CDR1 is LGHNA and CDR2 is YSLEER in the germline V gene. The V and J ends lost 0 bases and 5 bases, in that order; junction bases with no gene match: 7. CDR3: CASSQEAGRGDQPQHF. The CDR3 DNA reads TGCGCCAGCAGCCAAGAGGCGGGCAGGGGGGATCAGCCCCAGCATTTT.

The chain couples TRBV7-2 to TRBJ1-1; D is unclear. The V gene lost 7 bases and the J gene lost 6 bases, with 21 bases spanning the gap. The CDR3 consists of 15 residues. Germline CDR1 is SGHTA and CDR2 is FQGNSA. The CDR3 loop reads CASTPHQAVDAEAFF. The CDR3 DNA follows: TGTGCCAGCACCCCTCACCAGGCGGTCGACGCTGAAGCTTTCTTT.

This chain uses TRBV29-1 with TRBJ1-1; 7 nucleotides agree with TRBD1. CDR1 and CDR2 from the germline V gene are SQVTM and ANQGSEA. Trimming at V came to 7 bases and at J to 6 bases, leaving 14 bases not matched to a gene. There are 14 residues in the CDR3. CDR3 in DNA: TGCAGCGCCAAACAGACGACAGGGATGGCTGAAGCTTTCTTT. Translated: CSAKQTTGMAEAFF.

As concerns this clonotype: At one end, the junction sequence differs from germline, possibly due to a read error. The chain links TRBV6-5 to TRBJ2-7; 9 bases align to TRBD2. The CDR3 contains 12 residues. Germline values: CDR1 MNHEY, CDR2 SVGAGI. DNA of the CDR3: TGTGCCAGCAGTTGGGGGACTAGCCCAGAGGACTTC. This codes for CASSWGTSPEDF.

V usage is TRBV6-5 and J usage is TRBJ1-5; the D gene is possibly TRBD1 (5 bases). The CDR3 has 14 amino acids. Germline CDR1 MNHEY, CDR2 SVGAGI. Trimming took 4 bases from V and 7 from J, leaving 14 bases between them. CDR3 coding DNA: TGTGCCAGCAGTTCCAGGGCGGGTGGACAGCCCCAGCATTTT. It is translated as CASSSRAGGQPQHF.